This T cell receptor beta chain was observed in a study of shared clonotypes between healthy human individuals (dated by TCRdb to 2018 to 2020). With regard to the full study: Two women and three men aged 18 to 49 years were included in the cohort. Different laboratories and diverse techniques were used to prepare libraries and sequence TCR repertoires, to increase sequencing depth and limit assay-specific biases. To estimate repertoire size and how much clonotype sharing occurs between individuals, the study deeply sequenced the blood TCR repertoires of five healthy adults. Leukapheresis yielded between about 0.94 and 9.5 billion PBMCs per donor. Paper-wide results and their limitations: Only blood was sampled, and tissue TCR repertoires likely differ from those in blood. Pairwise subsampling indicated that sequencing depth was expected to affect the degree of clonotype sharing among donors. Because the study included only a small number of donors, the genetic and exposure-history diversity represented was limited.

Using the deep immunoSEQ assay, multiplex PCR amplified TCR CDR3 regions from genomic DNA. Extracted genomic DNA from each cell subset was spread evenly across all wells of several immunoSEQ 96-well plates, with each plate serving as a replicate. Each replicate PCR for unsorted PBMC received approximately 300 ng genomic DNA, equal to 25,000 to 35,000 T cell genomes. Ten immunoSEQ deep assay plates were used to sequence unsorted PBMC genomic DNA. The purified libraries were quantified using a Qubit 3.0 fluorometer, sized with a Bioanalyzer 2100, and then quantified again using the KAPA Library Quantification kit. Each immunoSEQ 96-well plate was sequenced on its own single-read 150-cycle Illumina NextSeq 550 flow cell. As for the original processing: Because the immunoSEQ output held only junctional sequences and lacked quality scores, the filtering could not match the filtering applied to full-length reads. Sequences were annotated with PyIR, a Python wrapper for IgBLAST v1.9, and V/J genes and CDR3 were assigned using IMGT germline references. Reads were removed for weak V/J assignments (E-value above 1e-6), missing CDR3, stop codons, out-of-frame junctions, or ambiguous translated residues. V3J clonotypes were defined by identical inferred V gene, J gene, and CDR3 amino acid sequence. Percentage overlap between repertoires was computed as shared unique clonotypes divided by the size of the smaller repertoire. RTK rarefaction, the Chao1 estimator, and Recon v2.1 estimates of unobserved clonotypes were used to assess repertoire richness. In TCRdb, the immuneACCESS table is reduced to in-frame sequences with V and J assigned. These tables do not hold every clone; where another copy was compared, an unresolved V gene accounts for under half, and the others remain unexplained. V, J and clone size are those of that table, while D and trimming were read from the DNA. Here the sample has about 480,000 clones; approximately 85% occur a single time. The top ten hold 10% to 15% of the sample.

Clipping removes 5 bases from V and 7 bases from J, with 10 as the unmatched junction base count. The CDR3 starts with the cysteine, ends with the phenylalanine, and has 15 residues. Only the CDR3 region is kept as DNA, spanning 45 bases read in frame from base 1. The germline V gene supplies CDR1 LGHNA and CDR2 YSLEER. In the case of this clone: Its antigen is still unknown. No much larger clonotype is one base removed from it; base qualities were not supplied.

Healthy HIV-negative adults with no recently reported acute infections or vaccinations were included as donors. Every donor was a Caucasian adult living in Nashville, Tennessee, USA. For unsorted samples, tens of millions of PBMCs were counted and genomic DNA was extracted with the QIAamp DNA Blood Mini kit. Blood was collected by leukapheresis, and PBMCs were isolated by Ficoll-Histopaque density gradient centrifugation and then cryopreserved in liquid nitrogen vapor phase. Material for sequencing was PBMCs. The chain uses TRBV4-3 and TRBJ2-1; the central 8 bases match TRBD2. The clonotype originates from a woman between 40 and 50 years old in good health. Some clones in this sample may be carry-over from other donors' samples. At the DNA level, the sequence is TGCGCCAGCAGCTCCAATCCGGGAGGGTTAAATGAGCAGTTCTTC. This sequence encodes CASSSNPGGLNEQFF.